This entry features one T cell receptor (beta chain) sequence. This entry belongs to a study of shared clonotypes between healthy human individuals. Study-level information: CD4 naive and CD4 memory each took three plates per donor, while CD8 naive took two and CD8 memory one.

Losses at the gene ends were 4 bases for V and 8 bases for J; bases not matched to a gene: 8. In germline, CDR1 is SGHRS, CDR2 YFSETQ. The CDR3 sequence is 14 residues long. Sequencing was at deep level. Measured with immunoSEQ multiplex PCR; TCRdb has only the in-frame clones, and not every one. The data hold around 1.5 million clones, with 98% observed a single time. Sequenced sample: naive CD4+ T cells sorted from blood. Subset specified: CD45RA+ positively selected. This TCR was recovered from a man in his thirties or forties in good health. The chain uses TRBV5-1 and TRBJ1-5, with 8 bases identical to TRBD1. The CDR3 loop is CASSARTGSEPQHF. DNA for the CDR3: TGCGCCAGCAGCGCCCGGACAGGGTCGGAGCCCCAGCATTTT.